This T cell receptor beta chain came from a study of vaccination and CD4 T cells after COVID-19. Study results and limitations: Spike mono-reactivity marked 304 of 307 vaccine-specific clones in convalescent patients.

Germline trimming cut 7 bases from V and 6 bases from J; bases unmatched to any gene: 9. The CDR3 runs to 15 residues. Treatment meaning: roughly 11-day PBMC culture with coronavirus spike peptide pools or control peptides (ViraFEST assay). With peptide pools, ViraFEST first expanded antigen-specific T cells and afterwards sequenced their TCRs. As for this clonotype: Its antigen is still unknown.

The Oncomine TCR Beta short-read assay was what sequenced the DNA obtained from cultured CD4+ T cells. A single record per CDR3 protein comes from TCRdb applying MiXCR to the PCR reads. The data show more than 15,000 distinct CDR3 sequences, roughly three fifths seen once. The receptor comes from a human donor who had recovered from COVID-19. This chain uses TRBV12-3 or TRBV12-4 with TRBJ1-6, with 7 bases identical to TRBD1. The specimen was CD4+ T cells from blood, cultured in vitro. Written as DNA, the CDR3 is TGTGCCAGCACCATCAGCGACAGGGCTAATTCACCCCTCCACTTT. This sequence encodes CASTISDRANSPLHF.